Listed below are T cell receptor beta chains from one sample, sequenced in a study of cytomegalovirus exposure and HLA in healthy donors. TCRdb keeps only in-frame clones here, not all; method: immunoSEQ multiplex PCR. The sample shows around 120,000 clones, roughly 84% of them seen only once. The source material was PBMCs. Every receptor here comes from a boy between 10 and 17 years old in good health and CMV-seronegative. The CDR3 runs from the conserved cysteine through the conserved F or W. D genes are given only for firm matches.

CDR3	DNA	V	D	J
CSSSLASDSLGYTF	TGTTCCAGCAGCTTAGCTTCGGACAGCTTAGGCTACACCTTC	TRBV7-9	.	TRBJ1-2
CASSPDREGGPQHF	TGTGCCAGCAGCCCAGACAGGGAAGGAGGGCCCCAGCATTTT	TRBV7-9	TRBD1	TRBJ1-5
CASSFTTGSSYEQYF	TGTGCCAGCAGTTTCACGACAGGTTCCTCCTACGAGCAGTACTTC	TRBV27	.	TRBJ2-7
CASSTTRQGVNTEAFF	TGTGCCAGCAGTACTACAAGACAGGGGGTGAACACTGAAGCTTTCTTT	TRBV13	TRBD1	TRBJ1-1
CASSLEAAQNTEAFF	TGTGCCAGCAGTTTAGAGGCGGCGCAAAACACTGAAGCTTTCTTT	TRBV27	.	TRBJ1-1
CASSWTSGFTDTQYF	TGTGCCAGCAGCTGGACTAGCGGGTTCACAGATACGCAGTATTTT	TRBV7-2	TRBD2	TRBJ2-3
CASSYSIQAGETQYF	TGTGCCAGCAGTTACTCGATACAGGCTGGAGAGACCCAGTACTTC	TRBV6-5	.	TRBJ2-5
CASSRQGHQPQHF	TGTGCCAGCTCGCGGCAGGGGCATCAGCCCCAGCATTTT	TRBV6-6	.	TRBJ1-5
CASSPVGQGFGNTIYF	TGTGCCAGCTCACCGGTAGGACAGGGATTCGGAAACACCATATATTTT	TRBV18	TRBD1	TRBJ1-3
CASSSAPEGSQPQHF	TGTGCCAGCAGCTCCGCCCCGGAGGGGAGCCAGCCCCAGCATTTT	TRBV7-2	.	TRBJ1-5
CSALGGGVPDTQYF	TGCAGCGCCCTTGGAGGGGGCGTCCCAGATACGCAGTATTTT	TRBV29-1	.	TRBJ2-3
CASIKLLNTGELFF	TGTGCCAGCATCAAACTACTTAACACCGGGGAGCTGTTTTTT	TRBV2	.	TRBJ2-2
CASGAGSYEQYF	TGTGCCAGCGGGGCAGGCTCCTACGAGCAGTACTTC	TRBV6-1	.	TRBJ2-7